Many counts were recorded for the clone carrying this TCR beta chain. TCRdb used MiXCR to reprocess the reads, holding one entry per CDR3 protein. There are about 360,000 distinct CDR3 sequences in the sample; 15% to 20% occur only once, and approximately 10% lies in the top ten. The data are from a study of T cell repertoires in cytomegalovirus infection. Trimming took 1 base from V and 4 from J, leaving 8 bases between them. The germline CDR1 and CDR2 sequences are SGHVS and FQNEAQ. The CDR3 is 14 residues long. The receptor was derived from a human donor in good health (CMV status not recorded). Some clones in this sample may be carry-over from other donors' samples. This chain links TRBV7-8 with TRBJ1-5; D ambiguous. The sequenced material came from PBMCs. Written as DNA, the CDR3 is TGTGCCAGCAGCTTAGATACGGGGAATCAGCCCCAGCATTTT. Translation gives CASSLDTGNQPQHF.